This T cell receptor (beta chain) stems from a study of identical twins. General observations from the study: The conclusions drew on cross-sectional statistical analysis instead of tracking the same donors.

The CDR3 is 14 amino acids. Trimming pared 4 bases from V and 2 bases from J, leaving 12 bases between. CDR1 SGHAT and CDR2 FQNNGV come from the germline V gene. TCRdb itself ran the 5' RACE reads through MiXCR, one entry per CDR3 protein. The sample consists of roughly 350,000 distinct CDR3 sequences, 9% of them appearing once. This clonotype has at least ten counts. Antigen unknown. The J gene is TRBJ2-7, the V gene TRBV11-2; no reliable D call. The sequence was obtained from a woman aged 50 to 60 in good health. Sequenced material: naive T cells sorted from blood. CDR3 in amino acids: CASSSLTGTYEQYV. CDR3 coding DNA: TGTGCCAGCAGCTCCCTAACTGGGACCTACGAGCAGTACGTC.